A selection of T cell receptor beta chains follows, all from one sample in a study of cytomegalovirus exposure and HLA in healthy donors. The repertoire was sequenced with immunoSEQ multiplex PCR; TCRdb's copy has only in-frame clones and lacks some. The data contain about 150,000 clones, just under 75% of them seen just once; the ten biggest clones take up approximately 1.6%. Sequenced material: PBMCs. These receptor sequences come from a young woman in good health and CMV-seronegative. CDR3s include the opening cysteine and the closing phenylalanine or tryptophan. A D gene is named only where the DNA matches it firmly. A row's size may be missing; if present it is once, few, many or a size class.

TRBJ2-2 TRBD1 once TRBV2 CASTPSRDSFGELFF TGTGCCAGCACCCCGTCCCGGGACAGTTTCGGGGAGCTGTTTTTT
TRBJ1-4 . . TRBV7-8 CASSLQGATNEKLFF TGTGCCAGCAGCTTACAGGGTGCCACTAATGAAAAACTGTTTTTT
TRBJ1-4 . . TRBV6-6 CASSYGQGEEKLFF TGTGCCAGCAGTTATGGCCAGGGTGAAGAAAAACTGTTTTTT
TRBJ1-3 TRBD1 . TRBV5-1 CASSLAGTVSLGDTIYF TGCGCCAGCAGCTTGGCGGGGACAGTTTCCTTGGGGGACACCATATATTTT
TRBJ1-5 . few TRBV13 CASSWANQPQHF TGTGCCAGCAGCTGGGCGAATCAGCCCCAGCATTTT
TRBJ1-3 TRBD1 few TRBV10-3 CAISRDRAGDTIYF TGTGCCATCAGCCGGGACAGGGCAGGGGACACCATATATTTT
TRBJ1-1 TRBD1 . TRBV7-3 CASSRGPNTEAFF TGTGCCAGCAGCAGGGGGCCGAACACTGAAGCTTTCTTT
TRBJ2-1 TRBD2 . TRBV16 CASSQGGSLGNEQFF TGTGCCAGCAGCCAGGGCGGGAGCCTGGGGAATGAGCAGTTCTTC
TRBJ2-7 TRBD1 . TRBV11-2 CASSLVGTGSYEQYF TGTGCCAGCAGCTTAGTTGGGACAGGGTCTTACGAGCAGTACTTC
TRBJ1-6 . . TRBV5-5 CASSFGGGHYNSPLHF TGTGCCAGCAGCTTTGGGGGGGGTCACTATAATTCACCCCTCCACTTT
TRBJ1-1 TRBD1 . TRBV5-1 CASSLFRDRDTEAFF TGCGCCAGCAGCTTGTTTCGGGACAGGGATACTGAAGCTTTCTTT
TRBJ1-5 TRBD1 . TRBV19 CASKPGQGGQPQHF TGTGCCAGCAAGCCGGGACAGGGTGGCCAGCCCCAGCATTTT
TRBJ1-2 . few TRBV7-9 CASSSGRVLYGYTF TGTGCCAGCAGCTCCGGGAGGGTCCTCTATGGCTACACCTTC
TRBJ1-6 . . TRBV15 CATSRDYGQNSPLHF TGTGCCACCAGCAGAGATTACGGACAGAATTCACCCCTCCACTTT
TRBJ1-1 TRBD1 . TRBV28 CASSTPGQGVSEAFF TGTGCCAGCAGCACACCAGGACAGGGTGTTTCTGAAGCTTTCTTT
TRBJ2-2 TRBD1 . TRBV9 CASSATGGNTGELFF TGTGCCAGCAGCGCAACAGGGGGCAACACCGGGGAGCTGTTTTTT
TRBJ1-2 . . TRBV18 CASSPGGSNYGYTF TGTGCCAGCTCACCGGGGGGGTCTAACTATGGCTACACCTTC
TRBJ1-6 TRBD1 . TRBV15 CATSRDGQGGSPLHF TGTGCCACCAGCAGAGACGGACAGGGTGGATCACCCCTCCACTTT
TRBJ1-1 . once TRBV6-5 CASKRSFGILSEAFF TGTGCCAGCAAAAGGTCCTTCGGGATCCTTTCTGAAGCTTTCTTT
TRBJ2-4 TRBD1 . TRBV13 CASSLVGGDPSGYIQYF TGTGCCAGCAGCTTAGTAGGGGGCGACCCGTCGGGTTACATTCAGTACTTC
TRBJ1-1 . once TRBV7-2 CASSFGRGRSMNTEAFF TGTGCCAGCAGCTTTGGGAGGGGACGTTCCATGAACACTGAAGCTTTCTTT
TRBJ1-6 . . TRBV7-2 CASNRQGNNSPLHF TGTGCCAGCAATCGGCAGGGGAATAATTCACCCCTCCACTTT
TRBJ1-2 . . TRBV18 CASSPPGSGQRYTF TGTGCCAGCTCACCCCCGGGGTCTGGGCAACGCTACACCTTC
TRBJ1-4 . . TRBV19 CASSQEGFGGEKLFF TGTGCCAGTAGTCAGGAGGGGTTCGGAGGGGAAAAACTGTTTTTT
TRBJ2-7 . . TRBV29-1 CSVEVAGTYYEQYF TGCAGCGTTGAGGTGGCCGGGACATACTACGAGCAGTACTTC
TRBJ1-2 . once TRBV7-8 CASSSVVSSYGYTF TGTGCCAGCAGTTCGGTTGTGTCTAGCTATGGCTACACCTTC
TRBJ2-1 TRBD2 once TRBV5-1 CASSLVGSYLAGEGSYNEQFF TGCGCCAGCAGCTTGGTCGGAAGTTACCTAGCGGGAGAAGGCTCCTACAATGAGCAGTTCTTC
TRBJ1-5 . . TRBV7-2 CASSLGGQGNQPQHF TGTGCCAGCAGCTTGGGTGGGCAGGGCAATCAGCCCCAGCATTTT
TRBJ1-3 . . TRBV29-1 CSVDRRGSGNTIYF TGCAGCGTTGACCGCCGAGGGAGTGGAAACACCATATATTTT
TRBJ1-1 . few TRBV4-1 CASSQNHGGNTEAFF TGCGCCAGCAGCCAAAATCACGGTGGGAACACTGAAGCTTTCTTT
TRBJ2-1 . . TRBV12-5 CASGAGSDEQFF TGTGCTAGTGGAGCAGGATCGGATGAGCAGTTCTTC
TRBJ1-1 TRBD1 . TRBV7-9 CATSGTGNMNTEAFF TGTGCCACCTCTGGGACAGGGAATATGAACACTGAAGCTTTCTTT
TRBJ2-5 TRBD1 few TRBV28 CASSPPTGIQETQYF TGTGCCAGCAGCCCCCCGACAGGGATCCAAGAGACCCAGTACTTC
TRBJ2-3 TRBD1 once TRBV5-6 CASSLWAGQGGTDTQYF TGTGCCAGCAGCTTGTGGGCCGGACAGGGGGGCACAGATACGCAGTATTTT
TRBJ2-1 . . TRBV20-1 CSARFPNEQFF TGCAGTGCCAGGTTTCCGAATGAGCAGTTCTTC
TRBJ2-7 TRBD2 . TRBV9 CASSVGDSLAGYEQYF TGTGCCAGCAGCGTAGGTGACAGCCTAGCGGGCTACGAGCAGTACTTC
TRBJ2-3 TRBD2 . TRBV11-2 CASSLVVSGSTSTDTQYF TGTGCCAGCAGCTTAGTAGTTAGCGGGAGCACTAGCACAGATACGCAGTATTTT
TRBJ2-7 TRBD1 . TRBV28 CASNRGQGFSEQYF TGTGCCAGCAATCGAGGACAGGGGTTCTCCGAGCAGTACTTC
TRBJ2-1 TRBD2 . TRBV6-5 CASSEGRELNEQFF TGTGCCAGCAGTGAGGGGCGGGAGCTAAATGAGCAGTTCTTC
TRBJ2-5 TRBD1 . TRBV15 CATSARTGTQETQYF TGTGCCACCAGCGCCCGGACAGGGACCCAAGAGACCCAGTACTTC
TRBJ2-3 . . TRBV9 CASSPGTSGTDTQYF TGTGCCAGCAGCCCCGGGACTTCGGGGACAGATACGCAGTATTTT